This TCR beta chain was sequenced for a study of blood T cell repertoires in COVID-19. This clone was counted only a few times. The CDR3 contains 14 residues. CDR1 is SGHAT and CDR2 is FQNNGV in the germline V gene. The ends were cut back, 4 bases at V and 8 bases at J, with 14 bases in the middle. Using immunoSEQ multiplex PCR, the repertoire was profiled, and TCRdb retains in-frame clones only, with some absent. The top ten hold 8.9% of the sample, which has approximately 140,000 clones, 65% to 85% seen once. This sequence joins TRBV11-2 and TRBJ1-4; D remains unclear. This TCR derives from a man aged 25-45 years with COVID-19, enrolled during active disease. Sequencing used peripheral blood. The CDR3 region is CASSWRGGGEKLFF. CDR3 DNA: TGTGCCAGCAGCTGGCGGGGAGGAGGGGAAAAACTGTTTTTT.